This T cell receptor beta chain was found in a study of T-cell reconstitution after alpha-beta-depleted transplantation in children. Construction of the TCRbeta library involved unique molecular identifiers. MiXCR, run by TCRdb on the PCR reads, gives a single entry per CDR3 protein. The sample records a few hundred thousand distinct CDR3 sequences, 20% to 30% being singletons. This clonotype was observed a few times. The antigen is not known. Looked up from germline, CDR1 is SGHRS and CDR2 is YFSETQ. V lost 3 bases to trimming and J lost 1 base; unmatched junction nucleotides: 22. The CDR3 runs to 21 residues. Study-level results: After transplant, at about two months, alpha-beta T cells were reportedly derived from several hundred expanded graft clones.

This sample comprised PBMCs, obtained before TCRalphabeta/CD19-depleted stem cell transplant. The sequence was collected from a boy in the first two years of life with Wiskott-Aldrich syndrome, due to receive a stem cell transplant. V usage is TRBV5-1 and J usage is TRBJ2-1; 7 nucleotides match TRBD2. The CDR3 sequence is CASSSLLSPLNRLASYNEQFF. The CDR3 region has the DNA TGCGCCAGCAGCTCCCTACTTTCCCCACTTAACCGACTAGCTTCCTACAATGAGCAGTTCTTC.